The T cell receptor beta chain described here comes from a study of blood T cell repertoires in COVID-19 (dated by TCRdb to the early 2020s). A note on the overall study: Collaborator samples came from the United States, Italy and Spain and covered acute and convalescent phases of COVID-19. The material from the prospective study consisted of cDNA or gDNA derived from T cells, B-cell-depleted T cells, or PBMCs. Where available, HLA class I and class II types were obtained from metadata supplied by the sample provider rather than from assay-based typing. Subjects who had been exposed to COVID-19, were actively infected with it, or had recovered from it provided the deeply sampled blood TCRbeta repertoires that made up the dataset. Samples came from the ongoing ImmuneRACE study (first 160 participants) plus 1,254 subjects from 6 global collaborators. Sample metadata almost always included a de-identified subject ID, COVID-19 status, age in years and sex. A freely available public database, intended as a resource for researchers studying the immune response to SARS-CoV-2, is where the repertoires were released. General findings and caveats noted by the study authors: The amount of clinical and demographic metadata varied by source and participant and was provided uncurated.

In the prospective study, participants were about 18 to 100 years old, resided in approximately 25 geographic areas of the United States, and were enrolled through a virtual design. In the prospective study, participants were assigned to cohorts based on the clinical history participants reported in a screening survey and a study questionnaire. For ImmuneRACE Cohort 3, a participant was defined as recovered based on two consecutive negative NP/OP PCR tests, clearance by a healthcare professional, or resolution of symptoms. In the prospective study, whole blood, serum and a nasopharyngeal or oropharyngeal swab were collected from each participant by mobile phlebotomists. Participants in the prospective study had the option to provide additional blood draws and questionnaires over a 2-month period. Before DNA extraction, blood samples from the prospective study were shipped at room temperature or frozen.

This clone was seen only once. Its antigen is still unknown. The record has no base qualities; no much larger clone is one base away. TCRbeta CDR3 regions were amplified from genomic DNA using the immunoSEQ Assay, a bias-controlled multiplex PCR. The published analysis was carried out like this. Within the assay, amplification of reference gene primers was used to estimate how many nucleated cells each sample contained. Sequence reads were collapsed and filtered to measure the absolute abundance of every unique TCRbeta CDR3 rearrangement. For each sample, productive Simpson clonality was calculated as the square root of Simpson's diversity index across productive rearrangements. Held by TCRdb, this immuneACCESS table contains in-frame sequences only and omits some clones. Under half of the omission traces to an unresolved V gene where checked; the cause of the rest is unknown. From that table come the V and J calls and clone size; the DNA was used to work out D and trimming. This sample is represented by around 300,000 clones; around 92% of them were singletons. The ten largest account for approximately 2% of the sample.

The CDR3 starts with the cysteine, ends with the phenylalanine, and has 16 residues. Kept here is only the CDR3 DNA, which spans 48 bases and is read in frame from base 1. The germline V gene (reference sequence) provides CDR1 MNHEY and CDR2 SMNVEV. For this chain, trimming is 2 bases at the V end and 2 bases at the J end, and the number of junction bases without a gene match is 3. In this chain, TRBV27 is recombined with TRBJ2-3; 11 nucleotides in the junction match TRBD2. The sequence was collected from an older woman who had recovered from COVID-19. Sequencing was done on a sample of PBMCs or T cells enriched from blood (not recorded which). The CDR3 amino acid sequence is: CASSLLAGGFTDTQYF. The DNA sequence is given as TGTGCCAGCAGTTTACTAGCGGGGGGCTTCACAGATACGCAGTATTTT.